Given below is one TCR beta chain in context. Sequencing was performed with immunoSEQ multiplex PCR; in TCRdb, only in-frame clones are kept and a portion is missing. Among roughly 100,000 clones listed, just under 95% were seen once. This sample was included in a study of control samples from healthy donors and cancer patients. V lost 5 bases to trimming and J lost 5 bases; unmatched junction nucleotides: 17. CDR3 length: 20 residues. Germline V gene lookup returns CDR1 MNHEY and CDR2 SMNVEV (reference sequence). The chain employs TRBV27 and TRBJ2-5; 16 bases agree with TRBD2. Material for sequencing was blood. This receptor was obtained from a human donor in good health. The donor label of this sample is uncertain. The CDR3 region is CASSTQGTGTSGGALETQYF. DNA of the CDR3: TGTGCCAGCAGTACACAGGGGACCGGGACTAGCGGGGGGGCCTTGGAGACCCAGTACTTC.